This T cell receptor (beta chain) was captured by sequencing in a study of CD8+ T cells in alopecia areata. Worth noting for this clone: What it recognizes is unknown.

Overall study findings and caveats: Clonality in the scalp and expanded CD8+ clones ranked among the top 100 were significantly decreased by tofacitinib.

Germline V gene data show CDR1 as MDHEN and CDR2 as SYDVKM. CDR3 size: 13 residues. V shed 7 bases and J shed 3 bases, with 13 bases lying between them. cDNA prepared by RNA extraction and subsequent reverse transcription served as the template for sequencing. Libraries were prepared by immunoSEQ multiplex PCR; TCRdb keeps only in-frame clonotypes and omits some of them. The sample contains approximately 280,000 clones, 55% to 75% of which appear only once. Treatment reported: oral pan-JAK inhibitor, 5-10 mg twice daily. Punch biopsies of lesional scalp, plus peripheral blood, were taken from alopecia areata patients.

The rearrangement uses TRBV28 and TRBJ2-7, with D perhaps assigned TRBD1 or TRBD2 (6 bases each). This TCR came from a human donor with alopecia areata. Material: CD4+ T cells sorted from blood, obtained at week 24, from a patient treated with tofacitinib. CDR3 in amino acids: CASTGGPYYEQYF. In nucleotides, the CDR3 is TGTGCCAGCACCGGGGGCCCGTACTACGAGCAGTACTTC.